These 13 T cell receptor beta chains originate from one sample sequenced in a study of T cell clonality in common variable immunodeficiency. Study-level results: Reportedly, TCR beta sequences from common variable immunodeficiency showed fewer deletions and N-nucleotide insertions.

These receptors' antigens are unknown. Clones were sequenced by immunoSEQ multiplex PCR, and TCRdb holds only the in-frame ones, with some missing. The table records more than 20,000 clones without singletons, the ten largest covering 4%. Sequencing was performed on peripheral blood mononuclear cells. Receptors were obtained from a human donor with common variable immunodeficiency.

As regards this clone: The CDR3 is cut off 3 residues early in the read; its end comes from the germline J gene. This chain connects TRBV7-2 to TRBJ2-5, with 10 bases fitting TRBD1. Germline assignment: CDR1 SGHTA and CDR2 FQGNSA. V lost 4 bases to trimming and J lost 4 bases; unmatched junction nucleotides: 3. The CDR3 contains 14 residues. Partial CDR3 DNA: TGTGCCAGCAGCTCCCGGACAGGGGGAGAGACC. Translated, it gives CASSSRTGGET. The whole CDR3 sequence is CASSSRTGGETQYF.

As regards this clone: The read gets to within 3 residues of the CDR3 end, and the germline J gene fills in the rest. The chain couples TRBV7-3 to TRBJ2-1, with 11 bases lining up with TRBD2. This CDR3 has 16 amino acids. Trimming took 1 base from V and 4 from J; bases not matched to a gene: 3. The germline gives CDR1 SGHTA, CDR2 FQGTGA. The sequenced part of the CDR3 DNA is TGTGCCAGCAGCTTAAAACTAGCGGGAGAGTACAATGAG. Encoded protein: CASSLKLAGEYNE. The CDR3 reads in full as CASSLKLAGEYNEQFF.

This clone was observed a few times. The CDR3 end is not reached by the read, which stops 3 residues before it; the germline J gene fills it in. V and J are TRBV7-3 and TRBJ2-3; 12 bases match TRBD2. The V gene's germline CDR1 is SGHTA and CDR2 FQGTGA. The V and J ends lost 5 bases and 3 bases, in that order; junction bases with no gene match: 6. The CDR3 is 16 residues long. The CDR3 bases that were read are TGTGCCAGCAGCCGAGGACTAGCGGGGAGAACAGATACG. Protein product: CASSRGLAGRTDT. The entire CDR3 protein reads CASSRGLAGRTDTQYF.

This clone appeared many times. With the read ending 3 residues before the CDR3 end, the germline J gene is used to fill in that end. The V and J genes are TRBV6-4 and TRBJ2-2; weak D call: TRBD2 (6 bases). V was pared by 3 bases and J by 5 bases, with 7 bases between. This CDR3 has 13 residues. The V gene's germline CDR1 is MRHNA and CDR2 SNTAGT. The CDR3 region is CASSDSGTGELFF. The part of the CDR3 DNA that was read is TGTGCCAGCAGTGATAGCGGAACCGGGGAG.

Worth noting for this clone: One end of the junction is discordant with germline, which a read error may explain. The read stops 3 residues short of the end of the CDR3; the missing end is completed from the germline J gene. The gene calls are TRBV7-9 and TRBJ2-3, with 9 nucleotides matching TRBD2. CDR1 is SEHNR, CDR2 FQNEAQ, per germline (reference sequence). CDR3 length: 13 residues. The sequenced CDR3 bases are TGTTCCAGCAGCTTAGGTCAGCGGGAGGCG. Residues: CSSSLGQREA. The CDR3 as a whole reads CSSSLGQREAQYF.

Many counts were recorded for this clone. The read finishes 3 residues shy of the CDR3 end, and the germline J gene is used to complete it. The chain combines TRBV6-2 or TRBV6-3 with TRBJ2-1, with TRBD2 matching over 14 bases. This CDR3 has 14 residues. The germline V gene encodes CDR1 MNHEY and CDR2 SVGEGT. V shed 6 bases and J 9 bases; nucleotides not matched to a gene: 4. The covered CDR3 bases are TGTGCCAGCAGGCCGACTAGCGGGAGGGGTGAG. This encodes CASRPTSGRGE. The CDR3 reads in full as CASRPTSGRGEQFF.

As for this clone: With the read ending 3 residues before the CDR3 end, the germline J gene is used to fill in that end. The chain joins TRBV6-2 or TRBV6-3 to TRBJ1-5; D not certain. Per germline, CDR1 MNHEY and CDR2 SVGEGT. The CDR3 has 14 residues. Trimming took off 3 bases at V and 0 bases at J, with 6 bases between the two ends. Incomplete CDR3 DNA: TGTGCCAGCAGTTATACAATTAGCAATCAGCCC. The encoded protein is CASSYTISNQP. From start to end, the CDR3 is CASSYTISNQPQHF.

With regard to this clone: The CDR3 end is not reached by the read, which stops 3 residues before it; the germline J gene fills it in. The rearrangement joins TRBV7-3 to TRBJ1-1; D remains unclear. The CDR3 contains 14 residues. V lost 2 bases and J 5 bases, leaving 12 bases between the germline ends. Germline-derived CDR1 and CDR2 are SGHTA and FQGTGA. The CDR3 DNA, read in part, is TGTGCCAGCAGCTTACTTAGTGCGGGAACTGAA. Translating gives CASSLLSAGTE. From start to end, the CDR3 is CASSLLSAGTEAFF.

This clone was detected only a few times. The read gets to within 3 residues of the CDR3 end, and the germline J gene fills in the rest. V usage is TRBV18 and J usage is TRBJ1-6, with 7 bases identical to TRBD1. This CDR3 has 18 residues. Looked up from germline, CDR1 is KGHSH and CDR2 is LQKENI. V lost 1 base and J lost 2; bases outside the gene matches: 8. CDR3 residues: CASSPRDSRGTYNSPLHF. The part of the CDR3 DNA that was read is TGTGCCAGCTCACCACGGGACAGTCGGGGTACCTATAATTCACCC.

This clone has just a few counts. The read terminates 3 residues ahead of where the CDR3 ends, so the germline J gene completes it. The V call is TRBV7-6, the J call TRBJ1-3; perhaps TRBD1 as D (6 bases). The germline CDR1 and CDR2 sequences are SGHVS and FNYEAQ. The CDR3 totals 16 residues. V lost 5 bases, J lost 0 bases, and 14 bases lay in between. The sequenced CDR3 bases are TGTGCCAGCAGCCCGGCCACAGGGAGCTCTGGAAACACC. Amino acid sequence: CASSPATGSSGNT. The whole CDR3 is CASSPATGSSGNTIYF.

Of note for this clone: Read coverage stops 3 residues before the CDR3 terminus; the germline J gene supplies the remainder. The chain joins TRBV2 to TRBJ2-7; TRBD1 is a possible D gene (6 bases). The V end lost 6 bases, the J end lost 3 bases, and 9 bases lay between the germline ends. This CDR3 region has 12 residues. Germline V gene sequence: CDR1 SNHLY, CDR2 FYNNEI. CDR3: CASREDSYEQYF. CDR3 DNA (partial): TGTGCCAGCAGGGAGGACAGCTACGAG. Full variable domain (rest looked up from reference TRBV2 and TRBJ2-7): EPEVTQTPSHQVTQMGQEVILRCVPISNHLYFYWYRQILGQKVEFLVSFYNNEISEKSEIFDDQFSVERPDGSNFTLKIRSTKLEDSAMYFCASREDSYEQYFGPGTRLTVT.

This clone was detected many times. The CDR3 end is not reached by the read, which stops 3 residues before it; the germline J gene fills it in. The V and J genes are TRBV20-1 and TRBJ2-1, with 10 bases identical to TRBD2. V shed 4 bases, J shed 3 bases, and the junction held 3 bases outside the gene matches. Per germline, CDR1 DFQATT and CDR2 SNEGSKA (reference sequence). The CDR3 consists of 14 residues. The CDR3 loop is CSAIAGGDYNEQFF. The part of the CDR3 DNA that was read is TGCAGTGCTATAGCGGGGGGAGACTACAATGAG.

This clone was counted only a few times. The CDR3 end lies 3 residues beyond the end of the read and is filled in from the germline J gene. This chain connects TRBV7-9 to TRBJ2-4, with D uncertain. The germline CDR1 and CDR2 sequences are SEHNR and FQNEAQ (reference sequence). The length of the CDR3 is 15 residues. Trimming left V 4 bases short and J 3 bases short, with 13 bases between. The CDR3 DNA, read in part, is TGTGCCAGCAGCTCCCCTGGCGGAGTCAAAAACATT. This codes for CASSSPGGVKNI. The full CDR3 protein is CASSSPGGVKNIQYF.